The T cell receptor beta chain under discussion was sequenced for a study of blood T cell repertoires in COVID-19. The overall study: Acute and convalescent COVID-19 samples came from the United States, Italy and Spain.

Recruits, aged roughly 18 to 95 years, lived in roughly 22 US areas. Grouping used clinical history reported by participants in a survey and questionnaire. As originally analysed: Amplifying reference gene primers gave estimates of nucleated cell counts. This table comes from immunoSEQ multiplex PCR, and its TCRdb copy is limited to in-frame clones, with some not included. The V and J calls and clone size come from that table; D and trimming were worked out from the DNA. Of some 290,000 clones listed, roughly 91% are singletons. The CDR3 spans 14 residues. CDR1 and CDR2 from the germline V gene are MDHEN and SYDVKM. Unmatched junction bases numbered 7, after V lost 4 bases and J lost 6 bases.

The V gene is TRBV28, the J gene TRBJ1-2; 8 bases line up with TRBD1. This receptor was obtained from a woman in her forties with acute COVID-19. Sequences were obtained from PBMCs or T cells enriched from blood (not recorded which). CDR3 nucleotide sequence: TGTGCCAGCAGTTCAACCGGACAGGGCGATGGCTACACCTTC. Residues: CASSSTGQGDGYTF.